This T cell receptor (beta chain) was sequenced during a study of alternative splicing in chronic myeloid leukemia remission (dated by TCRdb to the early 2020s). Study-wide context: Peripheral blood from chronic-phase CML patients at diagnosis and remission was profiled by RNA sequencing and compared with healthy donors. Trizol was used to extract total RNA from peripheral blood mononuclear cells of the diagnosis, remission and control samples. The RESIST (imatinib), ENESTxtnd (nilotinib) and PINNACLE (nilotinib plus pegylated interferon) trials supplied eight or nine diagnostic specimens along with matched remission specimens. For the trials, the diagnostic specimens consisted of total leukocytes from peripheral blood that had been collected in EDTA. Female/male counts of 11/5 were recorded for diagnosis samples, 8/3 for remission samples and 2/4 for controls. Median ages of around 55 years at diagnosis, roughly 58 at remission and about 34 for healthy controls were recorded. Nine CML samples, seven diagnostic and two matched remission, were obtained from the French Persistem study.

Beyond this particular receptor, the publication reports: Blood cell composition at remission was reconfigured to resemble lymphoid cell-enriched normal controls. Blood cell composition varied strongly between timepoints, moving from enrichment of myeloid progenitors at diagnosis to enrichment of mature lymphoid cells at remission.

With regard to this clonotype: The antigen it binds to is not known.

Taken from cysteine to phenylalanine, the CDR3 has 14 residues. No DNA appears here. Looking up the germline V gene yields CDR1 SGHVS and CDR2 FQNEAQ. Libraries were built with bulk RNA-seq. The TruSeq Stranded RNA sample prep kit was used to generate libraries of poly-A-enriched mRNA from an input of approximately 0.9 ug total RNA. Paired-end sequencing was performed on a HiSeq 2500, with each sample sequenced in triplicate. RNA-seq read length was 125 nucleotides per mate. The source study handled its data this way. Reads were trimmed and aligned to hg38 using STAR v2.7, and quality control was performed with FASTQC, RSeQC and multiqc. Salmon 0.14.1 was used to quantify gene expression levels as transcripts per million (TPM). Principal component analysis suggested that trial, library batch, sequencing batch, treatment regimen and sex did not drive transcriptomic profiles. The reads were reprocessed in TCRdb, with one entry per CDR3 protein sequence and no accompanying DNA. Here the V and J calls rest on TCRdb's processing, not on the authors' analysis. This sample's table has entries for around 74 distinct CDR3 sequences.

The sample's time point, from its label and the paper: chronic-phase CML before TKI therapy (screening/day 1). Approximately 15 CML patients made up the patient cohort, and matched post-remission samples were obtained for some of these patients. Recombination linked TRBV7-8 to TRBJ1-4; TCRdb's D call of TRBD1 is untestable without DNA. This sequence originates from an adult with chronic myeloid leukemia. Sequencing was performed on PBMCs or total blood leukocytes (not recorded which), taken at diagnosis. The CDR3 loop reads CASSPNTGVEKLFF.